What follows describes a single TCR beta chain. The antigen is undetermined. The data were taken from a study of Ad26.COV2.S vaccination and SARS-CoV-2 variants. The data were produced by immunoSEQ multiplex PCR, yet TCRdb's version contains in-frame clones alone and is incomplete. This table holds about 350,000 clones, roughly 90% found once. The CDR3 covers 16 residues. Trimming cost V 3 bases and J 2 bases; bases outside gene matches: 4. Germline CDR1 is KGHSH and CDR2 is LQKENI. Whole-study findings and limits: The study found higher spike-specific TCR breadth in vaccine than placebo recipients. Non-spike TCR breadth did not differ much between vaccine and placebo recipients.

The treatment: about 20 received Ad26.COV2.S at low or high dose, single or two shots; five or six received placebo; per-sample allocation not given. Sampling happened 63 days after the first vaccine or placebo injection. V usage is TRBV18 and J usage is TRBJ2-3; 11 nucleotides match TRBD2. The source of this sequence is a person between 18 and 65 years old who received the Ad26.COV2.S COVID-19 vaccine or a placebo. Sequences were derived from peripheral blood, sampled in a trial of Ad26.COV2.S vaccine versus placebo. The CDR3 is CASSPRLAGSTDTQYF. The CDR3 DNA reads TGTGCCAGCTCACCGCGACTAGCGGGGTCCACAGATACGCAGTATTTT. Full variable domain (remainder filled in from reference TRBV18 and TRBJ2-3): NAGVMQNPRHLVRRRGQEARLRCSPMKGHSHVYWYRQLPEEGLKFMVYLQKENIIDESGMPKERFSAEFPKEGPSILRIQQVVRGDSAAYFCASSPRLAGSTDTQYFGPGTRLTVL.